The table lists the clone carrying this T cell receptor (beta chain) with a few counts. What it binds is not known. The data were obtained in a study of CD8 T cells in ankylosing spondylitis. The CDR3 contains 12 residues. V shed 5 bases and J shed 6 bases, with 11 bases lying between them. Germline CDR1 and CDR2: MDHEN and SYDVKM. 5'-RACE, quantitative and with molecular barcodes, yielded the TCR beta libraries. TCRdb used MiXCR to reprocess the 5' RACE reads, holding one entry per CDR3 protein. The sample includes 750,000 to 850,000 distinct CDR3 sequences, about 12% seen only once; the top ten take 0.51%. Regarding the study as a whole: Some motif variants were previously reported in reactive arthritis synovial fluid and blood. Blood from ankylosing spondylitis patients appeared to carry a characteristic roughly 8-variant TCR beta motif. Matched ankylosing spondylitis synovial fluid reportedly contained a significantly enriched population of disease-linked clones. Disease-linked clones were found to be CD8+ and relatively rare in peripheral blood.

The J gene is TRBJ2-7, the V gene TRBV28; tentatively, D is TRBD1 (5 bases). The clonotype originates from a male donor with ankylosing spondylitis. Input material: blood, either unsorted or a sorted T cell fraction (not recorded which). The CDR3 nucleotides read TGTGCCAGCAGTGACAGTCTCCGCGAGCAGTACTTC. Protein: CASSDSLREQYF.